This TCR beta chain was retrieved from a study of shared clonotypes between healthy human individuals. Study results and caveats: Naive subsets generally exceeded memory subsets in estimated richness.

The assay used deep level. Sequenced by immunoSEQ multiplex PCR; TCRdb stores in-frame clones only, minus some. The sample comprises about 2.4 million clones, around 90% of which are singletons, and over 0.12% rests with the top ten. Germline CDR1 and CDR2: SQVTM and ANQGSEA. CDR3 size: 11 residues. The junction had 4 bases not matched to a gene; V was cut back by 6 bases and J by 8 bases. Details on this clone: Its antigen remains unidentified.

This TCR came from a man between 18 and 35 years old in good health. The sequenced material came from naive CD4+ T cells sorted from blood. The subset: CD45RA+ positively selected. The chain joins TRBV29-1 to TRBJ1-2; 9 positions match TRBD1. CDR3 amino acids: CSVWDREGYTF. CDR3 DNA: TGCAGCGTCTGGGACAGGGAAGGCTACACCTTC.